One and the same sample provided the 13 T cell receptor beta chains below, sequenced in a study of beta chain features in type 1 diabetes (dated 2018 in TCRdb). Here is what the overall study found, with its caveats: In all four CD4+ subsets, TCRB CDR3 length was moderately but significantly shorter in type 1 diabetes patients.

Their specific antigens are unknown. The library was built by means of the immunoSEQ multiplex PCR assay. The High Capacity cDNA Reverse Transcription Kit was used to reverse transcribe all of the isolated RNA, meaning that expressed TCRB transcripts were what got sequenced. TCRdb holds this immuneACCESS table with in-frame rearrangements only. Some clones are missing; in checked studies, unresolved V genes explain under half, and the rest has no known cause. For this sample there are around 280,000 clones; approximately 16% appear just once. The top ten clonotypes cover 0.015% to 0.019% of the sample. The source material was naive CD4+ T cells from blood. What the cell subset or site label conveys for this sample: true naive CD4+ T cells. These receptor sequences come from a man between 18 and 35 years old with type 1 diabetes.

This clone was seen only a few times. The chain combines TRBV4-1 with TRBJ2-1, with 8 bases aligning to TRBD1. This CDR3 comprises 12 residues. CDR1 is MGHRA, CDR2 YSYEKL, per germline. V shed 3 bases, J shed 12 bases, and the junction held 4 bases outside the gene matches. The CDR3 region is CASSQYRGLQFF. As DNA, the CDR3 is TGCGCCAGCAGCCAGTACAGGGGGTTGCAGTTCTTC.

This clone was counted only a few times. The CDR3 nucleotides read TGTGCCAGCAGTTACAGACAGGGGGCCGGGGAGCTGTTTTTT. This sequence encodes CASSYRQGAGELFF. The V gene is TRBV7-2, the J gene TRBJ2-2, with 9 bases that match TRBD1. Germline-derived CDR1 and CDR2 are SGHTA and FQGNSA. The CDR3 consists of 14 residues. V gave up 6 bases and J gave up 6 bases; unmatched junction bases: 5.

This clone was counted only a few times. The V gene is TRBV4-2, the J gene TRBJ2-7, with 7 bases aligning to TRBD1. Germline assignment: CDR1 LGHNA and CDR2 YNFKEQ. The CDR3 has 15 amino acids. Trimming at V came to 0 bases and at J to 5 bases, leaving 7 bases not matched to a gene. The CDR3 nucleotides are TGTGCCAGCAGCCAAGAGTACAGGGGAGCGGACGAGCAGTACTTC. Protein product: CASSQEYRGADEQYF.

The genes are TRBV29-1 and TRBJ2-1; D is unresolved. V dropped 4 bases and J dropped 4 bases, with 11 bases sitting between them. There are 13 residues in the CDR3. Germline V CDR1 and CDR2: SQVTM, ANQGSEA. The CDR3 region has the DNA TGCAGCGTTGTGTCAGAATCATACAATGAGCAGTTCTTC. Its protein is CSVVSESYNEQFF.

This clone was seen more than once but under ten times. V and J are TRBV14 and TRBJ2-3, with 7 bases fitting TRBD2. The CDR3 is 14 residues long. The germline gives CDR1 SGHDN, CDR2 FVKESK. V dropped 1 base and J dropped 6; count of bases not matched to a gene: 4. CDR3 bases: TGTGCCAGCAGCCAAGCTGGAGCGGGGGATACGCAGTATTTT. Encoded protein: CASSQAGAGDTQYF.

This rearrangement joins TRBV7-2 to TRBJ2-2; unclear D gene. The V end was cut by 5 bases, the J end by 9 bases, with 7 bases between. The length of the CDR3 is 11 residues. Germline V lookup: CDR1 SGHTA, CDR2 FQGNSA. The CDR3 sequence is CASSLPRELFF. In DNA form, the CDR3 reads TGTGCCAGCAGCCTACCCAGGGAGCTGTTTTTT.

This clone came up a few times. The chain has TRBV13 and TRBJ2-5; TRBD1 matches at 9 bases. The V segment lost 3 bases and the J segment 1 base; nucleotides outside the gene matches: 6. In germline, CDR1 is PRHDT, CDR2 FYEKMQ (reference sequence). The CDR3 has 16 amino acids. The CDR3 bases are TGTGCCAGCAGCTTCGAGCGGGGACAGGGCCAAGAGACCCAGTACTTC. This translates into CASSFERGQGQETQYF. The full variable domain, in which reference TRBV13 and TRBJ2-5 provide the parts outside the CDR3, is AAGVIQSPRHLIKEKRETATLKCYPIPRHDTVYWYQQGPGQDPQFLISFYEKMQSDKGSIPDRFSAQQFSDYHSELNMSSLELGDSALYFCASSFERGQGQETQYFGPGTRLLVL.

The chain joins TRBV6-5 to TRBJ2-5; 8 bases fit TRBD2. CDR1 and CDR2 (germline): MNHEY, SVGAGI. V lost 2 bases to trimming and J lost 14 bases; unmatched junction nucleotides: 13. This CDR3 is built from 14 residues. The CDR3 protein is CASSYAGVISGAYF. The CDR3, as DNA: TGTGCCAGCAGTTACGCGGGGGTGATTAGCGGGGCCTACTTC.

V usage is TRBV4-1 and J usage is TRBJ2-5; D remains unclear. V lost 8 bases and J 1 base, leaving 14 bases between the germline ends. Looked up from germline, CDR1 is MGHRA and CDR2 is YSYEKL. This CDR3 contains 14 residues. The CDR3 protein is CASSVAPRQETQYF. In nucleotides, the CDR3 is TGCGCCAGCTCCGTGGCTCCCCGCCAAGAGACCCAGTACTTC.

There are a few counts of this clone. The chain is built from TRBV6-5 and TRBJ2-1; 12 bases map to TRBD1. CDR1 and CDR2 from the germline V gene are MNHEY and SVGAGI. The CDR3 runs 15 residues. Trimming cost V 6 bases and J 11 bases; bases outside gene matches: 11. The CDR3 DNA reads TGTGCCAGCAGAGTGCCGGGACAGGGGGCCGGGCAGCAGTTCTTC. It encodes CASRVPGQGAGQQFF.

This clone came up a few times. The chain links TRBV30 to TRBJ2-1, with 8 positions matching TRBD1. V trimming: 2 bases; J trimming: 6 bases; junction bases outside the gene matches: 0. This CDR3 has 12 residues. Per germline, CDR1 GTSNPN and CDR2 SVGIG (reference sequence). CDR3 region: CAWSTGGNEQFF. In nucleotides, the CDR3 is TGTGCCTGGAGTACAGGGGGCAATGAGCAGTTCTTC. Filled out from reference TRBV30 and TRBJ2-1, the complete variable domain reads SQTIHQWPATLVQPVGSPLSLECTVEGTSNPNLYWYRQAAGRGLQLLFYSVGIGQISSEVPQNLSASRPQDRQFILSSKKLLLSDSGFYLCAWSTGGNEQFFGPGTRLTVL.

This clone has just a few counts. The rearrangement links TRBV5-6 to TRBJ2-5; D perhaps matches TRBD1 (7 bases). This CDR3 spans 14 amino acids. V dropped 7 bases and J dropped 4 bases, with 17 bases sitting between them. Germline CDR1 is SGHDT and CDR2 is YYEEEE. CDR3 nucleotide sequence: TGTGCCAGCGGTTTCACAGGGGAGGCAGAGACCCAGTACTTC. This codes for CASGFTGEAETQYF.

The chain recombines TRBV7-9 with TRBJ1-4; D not certain. The V end was cut by 5 bases, the J end by 7 bases, with 20 bases between. CDR3 size: 16 residues. The germline V gene encodes CDR1 SEHNR and CDR2 FQNEAQ (reference sequence). In nucleotides, the CDR3 is TGTGCCAGCAGCGTACTATCCCTCTTAGCGGGTGAAAAACTGTTTTTT. Residues: CASSVLSLLAGEKLFF.